The source of this T cell receptor beta chain is a study of cytomegalovirus exposure and HLA in healthy donors. General study points: Later on, analysis showed that most CMV-associated TCR beta chains appeared to be HLA-restricted.

The CDR3 covers 14 residues. CDR1 and CDR2 (germline): LGHNA, YSLEER. The V end was cut by 0 bases, the J end by 9 bases, with 12 bases between. The PCR made use of 60 Vbeta and 13 Jbeta primers. The protocol was immunoSEQ multiplex PCR, while the TCRdb copy is restricted to in-frame clones and leaves out a portion. The data show 250,000 to 350,000 clones, more than 80% seen once. Points on this clone: Its antigen is currently unknown.

J is TRBJ2-1 and V is TRBV4-3, with D possibly matching TRBD1 (6 bases). This clonotype originated in a man between 35 and 55 years old in good health and CMV-seropositive. Sample: PBMCs. CDR3 protein: CASSQDLQGSEQFF. The CDR3 DNA reads TGCGCCAGCAGCCAAGATCTACAGGGCAGTGAGCAGTTCTTC.